The source of this T cell receptor (beta chain) is a study of blood T cell repertoires in COVID-19. This clone occurred a few times. The assay was immunoSEQ multiplex PCR, and TCRdb's table has in-frame clones only and misses some. Here the sample spans approximately 210,000 clones, 85% to 90% being singletons. Trimming cost V 6 bases and J 2 bases; bases outside gene matches: 8. Germline assignment: CDR1 LNHDA and CDR2 SQIVND (reference sequence). This CDR3 contains 16 residues. This TCR came from a human donor in a cohort sampled during active COVID-19. Sequenced material: peripheral blood. V and J are TRBV19 and TRBJ1-3, with 9 bases lining up with TRBD1. CDR3 sequence (DNA): TGTGCCAGTAGAACCCACAGGGGGCAAGCTGGAAACACCATATATTTT. It translates to CASRTHRGQAGNTIYF.